These 7 T cell receptor beta chains came from one sample sequenced in a study of regulatory T cells in long-lasting Graves disease. Arm-PCR of CDR3 regions and iRepertoire HTBI primers were used to build TCR beta libraries. TCRdb analysed the multiplex PCR reads with MiXCR anew, one entry per CDR3 protein. The sample carries 400,000 to 500,000 distinct CDR3 sequences, roughly 21% recorded once. Noted time point: persistent/refractory GD, antithyroid drugs over 5 years with positive TRAb. PBMCs provided the RNA from which the TCR library was made. The sequencing used peripheral blood mononuclear cells (PBMCs), collected when the disease was refractory, from a patient treated with antithyroid drugs. These receptors were taken from a female donor with Graves disease.

This clonotype appeared many times. J is TRBJ2-7 and V is TRBV28, with D possibly TRBD2 on 6 matching bases. The V end lost 6 bases, the J end lost 6 bases, and 12 bases lay between the germline ends. The CDR3 has 12 amino acids. CDR1 and CDR2 (germline): MDHEN, SYDVKM. CDR3 amino acids: CASRGGTVEQYF. The CDR3 DNA is TGTGCCAGCAGGGGCGGGACTGTCGAGCAGTACTTC.

The chain links TRBV3-1 to TRBJ1-3; D may be TRBD1 (5 bases). Trimming took off 4 bases at V and 4 bases at J, with 11 bases between the two ends. Germline V gives CDR1 LGHDT, CDR2 YNNKEL (reference sequence). The CDR3 loop spans 14 amino acids. CDR3 region: CASSLGTQGNTIYF. CDR3 coding DNA: TGTGCCAGCAGCCTCGGGACTCAAGGAAACACCATATATTTT.

This clonotype was seen a handful of times. This rearrangement joins TRBV29-1 to TRBJ2-1, with D maybe TRBD2 (6 bases). CDR3 length equals 17 residues. CDR1 and CDR2 (germline): SQVTM, ANQGSEA. The V end lost 2 bases, the J end lost 3 bases, and 20 bases lay between the germline ends. The CDR3 DNA reads TGCAGCGTTGAAAGGCCACCGGGGCGGGGTCACTACAATGAGCAGTTCTTC. Protein sequence: CSVERPPGRGHYNEQFF.

CDR3 nucleotides: TGTGCCAGCAGTGACAGACAGGAGACCACAGATACGCAGTATTTT. Translated: CASSDRQETTDTQYF. This rearrangement joins TRBV6-2 or TRBV6-3 to TRBJ2-3, with D tentatively TRBD1 (6 bases). The germline CDR1 and CDR2 sequences are MNHEY and SVGEGT. The length of the CDR3 is 15 residues. V lost 5 bases and J lost 2, with 14 bases in between.

The rearrangement uses TRBV7-9 and TRBJ2-5, with 10 bases fitting TRBD1. The V segment lost 5 bases and the J segment 5 bases; nucleotides outside the gene matches: 11. Germline V CDR1 and CDR2: SEHNR, FQNEAQ (reference sequence). The CDR3 totals 16 residues. The CDR3 protein is CASSTRQGATGETQYF. The CDR3 DNA is TGTGCCAGCAGCACTAGACAGGGGGCGACCGGGGAGACCCAGTACTTC.

This clonotype has more than one count but fewer than ten. The V and J genes are TRBV29-1 and TRBJ1-1, with D hard to call. From germline, CDR1 is SQVTM and CDR2 ANQGSEA. CDR3 length: 12 amino acids. V was shortened by 1 base and J by 7 bases, with 10 bases between the two germline ends. The CDR3 loop reads CSVEGPGGEAFF. CDR3 DNA: TGCAGCGTTGAAGGTCCGGGTGGTGAAGCTTTCTTT.

This clonotype showed up many times. The rearrangement joins TRBV29-1 to TRBJ1-5, with D perhaps matching TRBD1 (5 bases). The V end lost 7 bases, the J end lost 1 base, and 8 bases lay between the germline ends. From germline, CDR1 is SQVTM and CDR2 ANQGSEA. The CDR3 covers 12 residues. CDR3 sequence: CSAGDSNQPQHF. The CDR3 nucleotides read TGCAGCGCCGGGGACAGCAATCAGCCCCAGCATTTT.